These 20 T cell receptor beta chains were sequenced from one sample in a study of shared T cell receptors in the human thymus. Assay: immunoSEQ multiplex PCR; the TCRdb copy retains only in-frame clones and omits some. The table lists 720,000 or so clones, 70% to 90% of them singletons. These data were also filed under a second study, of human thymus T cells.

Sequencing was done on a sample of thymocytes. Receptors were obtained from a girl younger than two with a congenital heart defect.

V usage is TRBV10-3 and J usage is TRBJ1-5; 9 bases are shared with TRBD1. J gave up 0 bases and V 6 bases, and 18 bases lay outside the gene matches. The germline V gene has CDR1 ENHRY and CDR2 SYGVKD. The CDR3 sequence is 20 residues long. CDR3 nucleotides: TGTGCCATCAGCCAACAAGGGCGGGACAGGGAGGGATATAGCAATCAGCCCCAGCATTTT. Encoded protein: CAISQQGRDREGYSNQPQHF.

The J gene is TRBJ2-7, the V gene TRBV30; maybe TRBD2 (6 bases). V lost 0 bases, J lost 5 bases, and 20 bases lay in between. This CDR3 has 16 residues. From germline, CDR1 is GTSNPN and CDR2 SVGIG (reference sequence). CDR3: CAWSVPVLAIFHEQYF. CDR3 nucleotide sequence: TGTGCCTGGAGTGTACCGGTTCTAGCGATATTCCACGAGCAGTACTTC.

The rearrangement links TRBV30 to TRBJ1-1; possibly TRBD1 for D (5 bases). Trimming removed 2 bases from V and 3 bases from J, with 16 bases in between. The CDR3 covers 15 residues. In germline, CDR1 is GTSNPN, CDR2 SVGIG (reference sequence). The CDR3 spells CAWSLWGRRDTEAFF. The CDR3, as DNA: TGTGCCTGGAGTTTATGGGGCCGTCGAGACACTGAAGCTTTCTTT.

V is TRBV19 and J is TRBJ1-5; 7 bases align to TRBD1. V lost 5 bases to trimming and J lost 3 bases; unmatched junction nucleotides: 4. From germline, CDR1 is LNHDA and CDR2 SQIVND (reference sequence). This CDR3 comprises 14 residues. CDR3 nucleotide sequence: TGTGCCAGTAGTGGGGACAGAGACAATCAGCCCCAGCATTTT. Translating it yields CASSGDRDNQPQHF.

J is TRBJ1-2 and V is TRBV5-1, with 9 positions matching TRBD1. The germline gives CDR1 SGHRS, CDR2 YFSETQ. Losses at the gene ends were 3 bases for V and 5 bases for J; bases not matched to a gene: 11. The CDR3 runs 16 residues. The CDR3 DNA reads TGCGCCAGCAGCTCGGAGCCCTCCGGGACAGGGTATGGCTACACCTTC. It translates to CASSSEPSGTGYGYTF.

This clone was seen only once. The CDR3 loop is CASSNLDTLLTYEQYF. In DNA form, the CDR3 reads TGTGCCAGCAGTAATCTGGACACCTTGCTTACCTACGAGCAGTACTTC. The chain links TRBV7-9 to TRBJ2-7; possible D gene TRBD1, 5 bases. CDR1 is SEHNR and CDR2 is FQNEAQ in the germline V gene (reference sequence). CDR3 length equals 16 residues. With 6 bases removed from V and 2 bases from J, the gap between germline ends came to 20 bases.

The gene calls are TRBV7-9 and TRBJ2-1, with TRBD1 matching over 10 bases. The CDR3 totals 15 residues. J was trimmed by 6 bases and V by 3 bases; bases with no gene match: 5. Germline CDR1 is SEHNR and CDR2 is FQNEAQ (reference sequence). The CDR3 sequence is CASSFGGQGINEQFF. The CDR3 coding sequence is TGTGCCAGCAGCTTTGGGGGACAGGGGATCAATGAGCAGTTCTTC.

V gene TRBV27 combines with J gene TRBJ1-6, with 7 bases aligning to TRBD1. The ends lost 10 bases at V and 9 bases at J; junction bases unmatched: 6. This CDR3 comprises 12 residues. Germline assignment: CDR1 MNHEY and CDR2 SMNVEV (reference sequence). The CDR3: CATRTGTSPLHF. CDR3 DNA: TGTGCCACAAGGACAGGTACTTCACCCCTCCACTTT.

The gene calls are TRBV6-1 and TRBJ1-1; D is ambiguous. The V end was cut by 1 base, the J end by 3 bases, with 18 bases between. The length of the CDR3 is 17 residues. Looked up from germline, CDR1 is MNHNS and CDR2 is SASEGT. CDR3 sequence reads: CASSEGFTFAGDTEAFF. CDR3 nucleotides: TGTGCCAGCAGTGAAGGTTTTACTTTCGCGGGAGACACTGAAGCTTTCTTT.

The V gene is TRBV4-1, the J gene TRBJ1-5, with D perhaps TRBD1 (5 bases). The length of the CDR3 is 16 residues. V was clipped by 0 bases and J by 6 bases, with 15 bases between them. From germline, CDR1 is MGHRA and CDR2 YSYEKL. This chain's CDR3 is CASSQETSKGCQPQHF. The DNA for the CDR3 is TGCGCCAGCAGCCAAGAAACATCCAAGGGGTGTCAGCCCCAGCATTTT.

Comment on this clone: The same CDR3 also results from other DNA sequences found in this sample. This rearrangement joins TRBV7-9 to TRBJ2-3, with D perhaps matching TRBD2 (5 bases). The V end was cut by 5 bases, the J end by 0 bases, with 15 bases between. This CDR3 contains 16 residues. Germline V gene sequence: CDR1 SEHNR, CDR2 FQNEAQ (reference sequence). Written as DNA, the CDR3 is TGTGCCAGCAGCCCGCGGCGGGTAACTAGCACAGATACGCAGTATTTT. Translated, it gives CASSPRRVTSTDTQYF.

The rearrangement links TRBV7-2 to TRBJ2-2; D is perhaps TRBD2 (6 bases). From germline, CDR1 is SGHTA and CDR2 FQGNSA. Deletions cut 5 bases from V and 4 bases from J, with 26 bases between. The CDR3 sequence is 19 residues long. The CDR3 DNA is TGTGCCAGCAGCCGGCCGGGGGATTGGAGGTCCCTCTTCACCGGGGAGCTGTTTTTT. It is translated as CASSRPGDWRSLFTGELFF.

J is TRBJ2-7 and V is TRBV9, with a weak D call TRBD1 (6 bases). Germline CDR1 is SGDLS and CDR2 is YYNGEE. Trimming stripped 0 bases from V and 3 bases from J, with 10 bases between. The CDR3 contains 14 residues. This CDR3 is CASSVGGRGYEQYF. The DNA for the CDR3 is TGTGCCAGCAGCGTAGGTGGCAGGGGCTACGAGCAGTACTTC.

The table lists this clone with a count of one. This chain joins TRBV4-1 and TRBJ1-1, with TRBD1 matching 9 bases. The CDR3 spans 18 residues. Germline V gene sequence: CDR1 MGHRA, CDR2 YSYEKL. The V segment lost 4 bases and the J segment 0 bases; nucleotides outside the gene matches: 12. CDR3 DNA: TGCGCCAGCAGCCTCCCCCCGGGACAGGGCTTGATGAACACTGAAGCTTTCTTT. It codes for CASSLPPGQGLMNTEAFF.

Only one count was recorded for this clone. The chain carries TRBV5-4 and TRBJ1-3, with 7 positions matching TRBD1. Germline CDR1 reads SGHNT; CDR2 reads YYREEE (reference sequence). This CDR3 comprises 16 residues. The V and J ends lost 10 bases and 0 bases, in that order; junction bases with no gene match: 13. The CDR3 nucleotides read TGTGCCTCCCACTCCGGACAGGCAGGCTCTGGAAACACCATATATTTT. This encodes CASHSGQAGSGNTIYF.

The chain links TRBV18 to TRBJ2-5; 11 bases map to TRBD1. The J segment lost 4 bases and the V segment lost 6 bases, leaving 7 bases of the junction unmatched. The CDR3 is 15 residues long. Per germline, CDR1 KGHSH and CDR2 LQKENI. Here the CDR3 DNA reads TGTGCCAGCTCGCCGGACAGGGGGCTTCTAGAGACCCAGTACTTC. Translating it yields CASSPDRGLLETQYF.

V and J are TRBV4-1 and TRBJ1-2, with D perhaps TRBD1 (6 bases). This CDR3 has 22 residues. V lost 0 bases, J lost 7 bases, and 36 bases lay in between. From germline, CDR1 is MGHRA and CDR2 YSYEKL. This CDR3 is CASSQEGAAMMKGPFLNRGYTF. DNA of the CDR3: TGCGCCAGCAGCCAAGAGGGGGCTGCAATGATGAAGGGCCCCTTTCTAAATCGTGGCTACACCTTC.

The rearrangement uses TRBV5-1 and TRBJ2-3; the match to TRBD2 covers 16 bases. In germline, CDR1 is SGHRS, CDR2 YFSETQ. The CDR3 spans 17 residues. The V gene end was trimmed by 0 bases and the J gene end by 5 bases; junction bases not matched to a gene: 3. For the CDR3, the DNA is TGCGCCAGCAGCTTGGCCGGGACTAGCGGGGGGGTAGATACGCAGTATTTT. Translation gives CASSLAGTSGGVDTQYF.

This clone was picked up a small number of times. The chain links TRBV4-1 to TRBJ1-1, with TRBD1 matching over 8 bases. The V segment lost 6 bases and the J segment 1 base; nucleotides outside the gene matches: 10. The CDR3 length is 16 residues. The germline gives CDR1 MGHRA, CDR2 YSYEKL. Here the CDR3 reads CASRQNAGTGNTEAFF. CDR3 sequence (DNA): TGCGCCAGCAGACAAAATGCAGGGACAGGGAACACTGAAGCTTTCTTT.

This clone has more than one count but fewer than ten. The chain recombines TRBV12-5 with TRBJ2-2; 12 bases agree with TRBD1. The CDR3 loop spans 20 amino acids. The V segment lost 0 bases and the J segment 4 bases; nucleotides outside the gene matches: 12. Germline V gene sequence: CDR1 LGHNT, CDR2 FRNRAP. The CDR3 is CASGLVKKPGQGAGTGELFF. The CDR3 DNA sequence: TGTGCTAGTGGTTTGGTTAAAAAACCGGGACAGGGGGCTGGCACCGGGGAGCTGTTTTTT.